This T cell receptor beta chain was captured by sequencing in a study of blood T cell repertoires in COVID-19. Looking at the study overall: Whether acute or convalescent, the COVID-19 samples came from the United States, Italy and Spain. PBMCs, B-cell-depleted T cells, or T cells were the source of the cDNA or gDNA that made up the material.

Germline V gene sequence: CDR1 MNHEY, CDR2 SVGEGT. This CDR3 spans 17 amino acids. V shed 1 base, J shed 3 bases, and the junction held 9 bases outside the gene matches. Study processing details: The assay estimated nucleated cells by amplifying reference gene primers. This table comes from immunoSEQ multiplex PCR, and its TCRdb copy is limited to in-frame clones, with some not included. The D gene and trimming were derived from the DNA, and the V and J assignments and clone size from that table. Here the sample spans roughly 120,000 clones, roughly 82% being singletons. Sequenced material: peripheral blood. This TCR was sampled from a human donor in a cohort sampled during active COVID-19. The chain has TRBV6-2 or TRBV6-3 and TRBJ2-5, with 9 bases that match TRBD2. This CDR3 reads CASSYFSLAGFKETQYF. As DNA, the CDR3 is TGTGCCAGCAGTTACTTTTCGCTAGCGGGATTTAAAGAGACCCAGTACTTC.